Listed below are T cell receptor beta chains from one sample, sequenced in a study of cytomegalovirus exposure and HLA in healthy donors. Profiling relied on immunoSEQ multiplex PCR, and the TCRdb table lists in-frame clones only, not all of them. The table lists about 140,000 clones, 70% to 90% of them singletons. Sequences were obtained from PBMCs. These receptors were taken from a woman in her thirties or forties in good health and CMV-seronegative. The CDR3 runs from the conserved cysteine through the conserved F or W. Each record gives: clone size, V gene, D gene, J gene, CDR3 protein, CDR3 DNA. D genes are given only for firm matches. Clone size is stated in some rows and not others, as once, few, many or a class when expanded.

>.|TRBV6-5|TRBD2|TRBJ2-3
CASSLREAAADTQYF
TGTGCCAGCAGCCTCCGGGAGGCCGCGGCAGATACGCAGTATTTT
>.|TRBV27|.|TRBJ1-1
CASRLEGGGGEAFF
TGTGCCAGCAGACTTGAAGGGGGGGGCGGAGAAGCTTTCTTT
>.|TRBV27|.|TRBJ1-5
CASSLRPGNFNQPQHF
TGTGCCAGCAGTTTACGACCAGGGAATTTTAATCAGCCCCAGCATTTT
>.|TRBV6-6|TRBD1|TRBJ1-1
CASSYSGQGITEAFF
TGTGCCAGCAGTTACTCAGGACAGGGGATCACTGAAGCTTTCTTT
>.|TRBV7-2|.|TRBJ2-1
CASSLGWRPNNEQFF
TGTGCCAGCAGCTTAGGTTGGAGGCCCAACAATGAGCAGTTCTTC
>.|TRBV7-9|.|TRBJ2-1
CASSSQPDRYNEQFF
TGTGCCAGCAGCTCCCAGCCGGACAGATACAATGAGCAGTTCTTC
>.|TRBV11-2|.|TRBJ2-1
CASSLVTGSSYNEQFF
TGTGCCAGCAGCTTAGTGACGGGGAGCTCCTACAATGAGCAGTTCTTC
>.|TRBV10-3|TRBD2|TRBJ2-7
CAISPGLADYEQYF
TGTGCCATCAGCCCGGGACTAGCGGACTACGAGCAGTACTTC
>few|TRBV27|.|TRBJ2-7
CASSLSGAYEQYF
TGTGCCAGCAGTTTATCGGGGGCCTACGAGCAGTACTTC
>.|TRBV2|.|TRBJ1-3
CASTRDSGNTIYF
TGTGCCAGCACACGCGACTCTGGAAACACCATATATTTT
>.|TRBV7-2|.|TRBJ1-2
CASSSPTLYGYTF
TGTGCCAGCAGCTCACCGACACTGTATGGCTACACCTTC
>.|TRBV9|TRBD2|TRBJ2-1
CASGRAGYNEQFF
TGTGCCAGCGGGAGAGCGGGGTACAATGAGCAGTTCTTC